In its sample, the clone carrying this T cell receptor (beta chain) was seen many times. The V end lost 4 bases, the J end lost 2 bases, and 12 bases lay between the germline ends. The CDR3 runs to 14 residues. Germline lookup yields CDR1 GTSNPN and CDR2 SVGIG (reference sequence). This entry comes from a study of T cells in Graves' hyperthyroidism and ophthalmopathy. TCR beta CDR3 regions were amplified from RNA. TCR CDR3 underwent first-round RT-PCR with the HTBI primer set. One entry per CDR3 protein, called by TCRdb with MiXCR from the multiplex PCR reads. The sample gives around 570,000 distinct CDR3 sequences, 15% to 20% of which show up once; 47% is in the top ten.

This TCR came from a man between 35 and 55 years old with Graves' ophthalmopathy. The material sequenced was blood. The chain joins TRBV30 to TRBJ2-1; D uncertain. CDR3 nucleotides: TGTGCCTGGAATAAAGGTGAGACCTACAATGAGCAGTTCTTC. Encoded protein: CAWNKGETYNEQFF. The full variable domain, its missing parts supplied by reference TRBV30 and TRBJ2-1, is SQTIHQWPATLVQPVGSPLSLECTVEGTSNPNLYWYRQAAGRGLQLLFYSVGIGQISSEVPQNLSASRPQDRQFILSSKKLLLSDSGFYLCAWNKGETYNEQFFGPGTRLTVL.